A selection of T cell receptor beta chains follows, all from one sample in a study of cytomegalovirus exposure and HLA in healthy donors. Here immunoSEQ multiplex PCR was the method, and the copy in TCRdb shows in-frame clones only, minus some. Of roughly 220,000 clones in the sample, around 80% were seen once. Material: PBMCs. These receptors were taken from a man aged 50 or older in good health and CMV-seronegative. Each CDR3 is given with its conserved first and last residue. Fields, in order: CDR3 DNA, CDR3 protein, D gene, V gene, CDR3 length, J gene. The D gene is left open where the match is weak.

TGTGCCAGCAGCAAACCGGGACAGGGACCAAATTCACCCCTCCACTTT CASSKPGQGPNSPLHF TRBD1 TRBV5-6 16 TRBJ1-6
TGTGCCAGCAGAAGAATAGTCCAAGAGACCCAGTACTTC CASRRIVQETQYF - TRBV27 13 TRBJ2-5
TGCAGCGTTGTTACAGCCGCACGGTCTGGAAACACCATATATTTT CSVVTAARSGNTIYF - TRBV29-1 15 TRBJ1-3
TGTGCCTGGAGGGGGGGACTAGCGGGTTATTACGAGCAGTACTTC CAWRGGLAGYYEQYF TRBD2 TRBV30 15 TRBJ2-7
TGTGCCAGCAGAAAGGGACTAGCGGGAGTGGGATCCTACAATGAGCAGTTCTTC CASRKGLAGVGSYNEQFF TRBD2 TRBV27 18 TRBJ2-1
TGTGCCAGCAGTGGACAGGGGGCGCTGAACTATGGCTACACCTTC CASSGQGALNYGYTF TRBD1 TRBV6-4 15 TRBJ1-2
TGTGCCAGCAGCACTTACACTGAAGCTTTCTTT CASSTYTEAFF - TRBV2 11 TRBJ1-1
TGTGCCAGCAGCGTGTCCCCGACAGAGACTTCTGGCTACACCTTC CASSVSPTETSGYTF - TRBV9 15 TRBJ1-2
TGTGCCAGCAGCAAGGGCAGGGACGAGCAGTACTTC CASSKGRDEQYF - TRBV9 12 TRBJ2-7
TGTGCCAGCAGTCCCCCGGGACTAGTAGGGAACGGGGAGCTGTTTTTT CASSPPGLVGNGELFF TRBD2 TRBV27 16 TRBJ2-2
TGCGCCAGCAGCCATTCAGGGAACGAGCAGTACTTC CASSHSGNEQYF - TRBV4-1 12 TRBJ2-7
TGCGCCAGCAGCCAACCGGGGACTAGCGGATCCTACGAGCAGTACTTC CASSQPGTSGSYEQYF TRBD2 TRBV4-1 16 TRBJ2-7
TGTACCTGGAGTGCAACAAGAGAGACCCAGTACTTC CTWSATRETQYF - TRBV30 12 TRBJ2-5